Sequencing of this T cell receptor beta chain was carried out in a study of T cell therapy after organ transplantation (dated by TCRdb to between 2018 and 2021). In terms of the full investigation: Autologous CMV-specific T cells, expanded in vitro for roughly 15 days with a peptide pool of 30 HLA class I and II CMV epitopes, were used as therapy products. Up to 6 T cell doses were administered to patients every 2 weeks, and patients were monitored for around 30 weeks after therapy was completed. Of the roughly ten patients, eight were classified as clinical responders and two as nonresponders. A median of 1.92 x 10^8 CMV-specific T cells was administered to patients across 2 to 6 intravenous infusions. Blood samples for the short-term post-therapy time point were taken 4 to 8 weeks after therapy ended. A follow-up TRBV repertoire analysis was performed on an open-label phase I trial of autologous CMV-specific adoptive T cell therapy in solid-organ transplant recipients. Long-term post-therapy samples were available for only about 75% of the 10 patients. Results the study describes overall, beyond this receptor: Reconstitution after therapy appeared to include not only transferred clonotypes but also endogenous clonotypes that had not been detected in the therapy products. Few detected expansions in nonresponders may reflect reduced sample coverage from poor CD8+ T cell yield. Before therapy, nonresponders had marked clonal expansions, and their repertoires changed minimally after therapy. Fold change in CD8 clonality after therapy was inversely correlated with pretherapy clonality, suggesting that less biased repertoires were more receptive to remodeling. Assessment of confounders such as concurrent antirejection and antiviral medications was prevented by the small cohort.

The CDR3 goes from the cysteine to the phenylalanine over 15 residues. CDR3 DNA is the only sequence kept; it has 45 bases, read in frame from the first base. According to the germline V gene, CDR1 reads MGHRA and CDR2 reads YSYEKL. The germline ends are 17 bases apart after V is trimmed by 6 bases and J by 5 bases. Per the publication, the time point label means: 4-8 weeks after completion of therapy. Patients were solid-organ transplant recipients with drug-resistant/recurrent cytomegalovirus. Some ten people from the trial were chosen for repertoire analysis because post-therapy peripheral blood mononuclear cells were available from them. Viable CD3+CD8+CD4- lymphocytes were isolated from PBMCs by sorting on a BD FACSAria III. The Qiagen DNeasy Kit was used to extract genomic DNA from sorted cells. Concerning this clone: It has no known antigen specificity. Base qualities are not provided; no much larger clone lies one nucleotide away.

The immunoSEQ two-step, bias-controlled multiplex PCR assay was used to amplify TRB CDR3 regions from genomic DNA. An Illumina NextSeq 500 was used to sequence the CDR3 libraries. In the original analysis: The immunoSEQ Analyzer platform handled the initial alignment and bioinformatics, which included bias normalization against synthetic CDR3 analogs. V, D and J gene annotation followed the IMGT database definitions. VDJtools version 1.1.10 and the R package tcR version 2.2.1.11 were used with default settings for further TRBV analyses. GLIPH analysis was performed with version 1.0 using default settings. For CDR3 sequences with at least 5 reads, significant changes in clonotype frequency were assessed with a 2-sided binomial test and Benjamini-Hochberg correction (alpha = 0.01). The clones in this table, taken by TCRdb from immuneACCESS, are in-frame only. Not every clone is retained; where verified, under half of the shortfall comes from an unresolved V gene, and the cause of the rest is unknown. That table furnishes V, J and clone size, whereas the DNA furnished D and trimming. The sample table shows more than 2,500 clones, and 75% to 85% are seen once. About 45% of the sample goes to the ten largest clones.

The rearranged chain carries TRBV4-1 and TRBJ1-5; confidence is insufficient to name the D gene. The starting material was CD8+ T cells from blood, obtained after autologous CMV-specific T cell therapy. This clonotype originated in a human patient who had received a solid organ transplant and had CMV disease. A transplant means some T cells may be of graft donor rather than patient origin. CDR3 protein: CASSKVWGGDQPQHF. The DNA sequence follows: TGCGCCAGCAGTAAGGTATGGGGAGGCGATCAGCCCCAGCATTTT.